Given below is one T cell receptor beta chain in context. Its antigen is not known. Sequenced by immunoSEQ multiplex PCR; TCRdb stores in-frame clones only, minus some. Of roughly 84,000 clones listed, 81% are singletons. This sample was taken from a study of OX40 agonist ivuxolimab in advanced cancers. V lost 4 bases and J lost 8; bases outside the gene matches: 10. This CDR3 has 15 amino acids. Germline V CDR1 and CDR2: MNHEY, SVGAGI. Study-wide findings and caveats: Expanded clones belonging to CD8+ T cells outnumbered, on average, those of CD4+.

The source is an adult with an advanced solid tumor such as melanoma, head and neck, liver or kidney cancer. This chain uses TRBV6-5 with TRBJ2-2; 7 nucleotides match TRBD2. The sample consisted of CD4+ or CD8+ T cells sorted from blood, taken in a trial of the OX40 agonist ivuxolimab. CDR3 bases: TGTGCCAGCAGTTCGGGGGGAACCGTTTCGGGGGAGCTGTTTTTT. Its translation: CASSSGGTVSGELFF.